This entry features one TCR beta chain sequence. This sample is part of a study of blood T cell repertoires in COVID-19. Study summary: Specimens from acute and convalescent COVID-19 originated in the United States, Italy and Spain. In each case, the material was cDNA or gDNA derived from T cells, B-cell-depleted T cells, or PBMCs.

The method was immunoSEQ multiplex PCR; TCRdb's version includes in-frame clones alone and lacks a portion of them. This repertoire shows some 96,000 clones, about 89% found once; its top ten account for 2.1%. Deletions cut 0 bases from V and 7 bases from J, with 10 bases between. Looked up from germline, CDR1 is SGHRS and CDR2 is YFSETQ. CDR3 size: 13 residues. The V gene is TRBV5-1, the J gene TRBJ2-5, with a weak D call TRBD1 (5 bases). The source material was peripheral blood. This receptor was obtained from a man aged 50-59 years with active COVID-19. CDR3 loop: CASSLERGRTQYF. CDR3 bases: TGCGCCAGCAGCTTGGAAAGGGGCCGGACCCAGTACTTC.